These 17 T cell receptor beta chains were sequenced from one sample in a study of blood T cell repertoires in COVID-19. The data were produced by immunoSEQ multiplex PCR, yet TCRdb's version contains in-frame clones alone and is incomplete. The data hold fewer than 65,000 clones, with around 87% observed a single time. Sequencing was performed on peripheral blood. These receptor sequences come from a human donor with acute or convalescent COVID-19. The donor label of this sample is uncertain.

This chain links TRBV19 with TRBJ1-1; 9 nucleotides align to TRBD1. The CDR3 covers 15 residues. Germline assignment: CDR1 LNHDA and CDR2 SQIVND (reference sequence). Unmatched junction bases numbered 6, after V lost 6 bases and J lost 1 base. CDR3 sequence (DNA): TGTGCCAGTAGACCCGGGACAGGGACGAACACTGAAGCTTTCTTT. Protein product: CASRPGTGTNTEAFF.

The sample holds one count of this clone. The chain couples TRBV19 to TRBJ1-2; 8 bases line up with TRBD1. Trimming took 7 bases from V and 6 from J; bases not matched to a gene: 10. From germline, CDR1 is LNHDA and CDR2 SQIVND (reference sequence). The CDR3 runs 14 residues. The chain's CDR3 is CASTSTDRVHGYTF. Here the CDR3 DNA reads TGTGCCAGTACCTCTACGGACAGGGTCCATGGCTACACCTTC.

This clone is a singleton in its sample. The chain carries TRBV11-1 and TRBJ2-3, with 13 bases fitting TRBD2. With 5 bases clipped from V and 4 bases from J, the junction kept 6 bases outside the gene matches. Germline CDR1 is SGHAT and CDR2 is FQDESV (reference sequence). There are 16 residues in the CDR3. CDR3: CASSMGLAGLSDTQYF. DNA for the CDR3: TGTGCCAGCAGCATGGGACTAGCGGGATTATCAGATACGCAGTATTTT.

CDR3 loop: CASSESARVGEKLFF. The CDR3 nucleotides are TGCGCCAGCAGTGAGTCGGCCAGGGTGGGCGAAAAACTGTTTTTT. The chain links TRBV10-1 to TRBJ1-4, with a weak D call TRBD1 (5 bases). Trimming pared 0 bases from V and 8 bases from J, leaving 13 bases between. This CDR3 comprises 15 residues. CDR1 is WNHNN and CDR2 is SYGVQD in the germline V gene (reference sequence).

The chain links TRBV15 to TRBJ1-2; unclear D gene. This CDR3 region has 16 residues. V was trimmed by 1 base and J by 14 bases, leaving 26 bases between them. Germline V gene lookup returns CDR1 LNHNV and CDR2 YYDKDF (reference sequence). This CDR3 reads CATSRARGFSRPAYTF. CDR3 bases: TGTGCCACCAGCAGAGCCCGAGGTTTCAGCCGTCCAGCTTATACCTTC.

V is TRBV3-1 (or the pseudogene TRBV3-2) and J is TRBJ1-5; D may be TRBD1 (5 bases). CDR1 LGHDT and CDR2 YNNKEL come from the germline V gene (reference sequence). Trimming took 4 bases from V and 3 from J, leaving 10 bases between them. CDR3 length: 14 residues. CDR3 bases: TGTGCCAGCAGCCCCCGGGGGATCAATCAGCCCCAGCATTTT. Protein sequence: CASSPRGINQPQHF.

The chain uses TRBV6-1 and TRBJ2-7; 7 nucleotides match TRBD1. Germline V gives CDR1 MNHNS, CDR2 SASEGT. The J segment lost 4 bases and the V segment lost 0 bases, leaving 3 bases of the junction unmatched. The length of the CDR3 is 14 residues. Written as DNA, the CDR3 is TGTGCCAGCAGTGAAGCGGGGACAGAATACGAGCAGTACTTC. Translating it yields CASSEAGTEYEQYF.

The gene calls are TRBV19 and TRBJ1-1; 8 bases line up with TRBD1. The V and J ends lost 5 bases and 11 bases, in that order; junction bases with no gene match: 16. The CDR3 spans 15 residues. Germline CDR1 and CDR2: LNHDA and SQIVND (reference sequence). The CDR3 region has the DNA TGTGCCAGTAGTGTCGCACCGGAGAGAACAGGGGGGGCTTTCTTT. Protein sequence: CASSVAPERTGGAFF.

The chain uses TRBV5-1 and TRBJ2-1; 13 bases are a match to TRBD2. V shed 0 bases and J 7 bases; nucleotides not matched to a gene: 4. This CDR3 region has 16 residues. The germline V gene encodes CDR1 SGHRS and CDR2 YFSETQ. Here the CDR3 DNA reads TGCGCCAGCAGCTTGGTGGGGACTAGCGGGGTAAATGAGCAGTTCTTC. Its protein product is CASSLVGTSGVNEQFF.

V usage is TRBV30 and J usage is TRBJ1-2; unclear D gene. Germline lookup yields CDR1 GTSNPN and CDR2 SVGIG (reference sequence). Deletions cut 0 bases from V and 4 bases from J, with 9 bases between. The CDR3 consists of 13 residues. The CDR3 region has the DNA TGTGCCTGGAGTGTAAGAGAGGGCTATGGCTACACCTTC. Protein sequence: CAWSVREGYGYTF.

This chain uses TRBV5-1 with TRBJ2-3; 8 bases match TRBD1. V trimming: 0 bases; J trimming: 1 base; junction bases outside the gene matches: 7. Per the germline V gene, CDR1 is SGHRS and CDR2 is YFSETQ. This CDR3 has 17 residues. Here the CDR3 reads CASSLVGPGQGTDTQYF. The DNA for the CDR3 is TGCGCCAGCAGCTTGGTGGGACCGGGACAGGGCACAGATACGCAGTATTTT.

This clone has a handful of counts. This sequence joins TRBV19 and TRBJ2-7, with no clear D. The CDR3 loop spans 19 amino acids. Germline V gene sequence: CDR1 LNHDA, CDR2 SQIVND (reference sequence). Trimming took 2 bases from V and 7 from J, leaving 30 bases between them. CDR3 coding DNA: TGTGCCAGTAGTATATCTTCACGGGTCTCCTTCCGGCAAGTATCTGAGCAGTACTTC. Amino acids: CASSISSRVSFRQVSEQYF.

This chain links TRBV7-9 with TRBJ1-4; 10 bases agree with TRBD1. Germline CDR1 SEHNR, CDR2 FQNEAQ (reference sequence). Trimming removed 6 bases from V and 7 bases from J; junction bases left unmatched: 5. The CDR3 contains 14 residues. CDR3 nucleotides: TGTGCCAGCAGTAGACAGGGGGCGCCTGAAAAACTGTTTTTT. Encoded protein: CASSRQGAPEKLFF.

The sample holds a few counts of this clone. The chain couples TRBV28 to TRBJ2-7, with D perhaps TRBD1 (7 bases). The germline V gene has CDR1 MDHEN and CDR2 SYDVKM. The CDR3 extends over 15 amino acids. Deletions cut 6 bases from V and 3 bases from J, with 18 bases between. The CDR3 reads CASSPGAGGIYEQYV. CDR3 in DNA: TGTGCCAGCAGCCCGGGGGCAGGGGGAATCTACGAGCAGTACGTC.

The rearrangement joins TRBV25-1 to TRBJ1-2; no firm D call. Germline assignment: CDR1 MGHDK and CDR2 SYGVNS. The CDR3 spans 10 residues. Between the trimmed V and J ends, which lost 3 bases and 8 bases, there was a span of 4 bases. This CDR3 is CASSDRGYTF. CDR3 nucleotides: TGTGCCAGCAGTGACCGGGGCTACACCTTC.

DNA for the CDR3: TGTGCCAGCAGCTTAGGTGACAGGGTATACGAGCAGTACGTC. Protein sequence: CASSLGDRVYEQYV. V and J are TRBV7-6 and TRBJ2-7, with 7 bases that match TRBD1. Trimming removed 1 base from V and 4 bases from J; junction bases left unmatched: 4. There are 14 residues in the CDR3. Germline V lookup: CDR1 SGHVS, CDR2 FNYEAQ.

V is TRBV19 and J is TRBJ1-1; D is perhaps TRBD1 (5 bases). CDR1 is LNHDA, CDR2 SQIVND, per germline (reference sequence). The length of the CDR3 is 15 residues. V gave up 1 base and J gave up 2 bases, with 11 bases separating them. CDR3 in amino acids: CASSIGIDRNTEAFF. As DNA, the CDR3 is TGTGCCAGTAGTATAGGTATAGACAGAAACACTGAAGCTTTCTTT.